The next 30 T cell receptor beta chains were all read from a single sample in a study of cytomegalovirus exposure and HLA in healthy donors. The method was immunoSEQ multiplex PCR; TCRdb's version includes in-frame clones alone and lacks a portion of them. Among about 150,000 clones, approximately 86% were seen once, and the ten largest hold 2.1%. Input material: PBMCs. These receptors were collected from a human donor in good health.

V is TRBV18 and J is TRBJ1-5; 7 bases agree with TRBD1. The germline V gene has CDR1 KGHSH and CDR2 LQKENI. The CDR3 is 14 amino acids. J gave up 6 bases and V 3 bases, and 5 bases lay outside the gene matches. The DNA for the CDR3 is TGTGCCAGCTCACCCACAGGGGAAGGTCAGCCCCAGCATTTT. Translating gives CASSPTGEGQPQHF.

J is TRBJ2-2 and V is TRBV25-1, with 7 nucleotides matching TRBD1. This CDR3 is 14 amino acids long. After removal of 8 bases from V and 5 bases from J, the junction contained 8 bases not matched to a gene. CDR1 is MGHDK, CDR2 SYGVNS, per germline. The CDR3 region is CASSKGARTGELFF. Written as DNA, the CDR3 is TGTGCCAGCTCGAAGGGGGCGCGGACCGGGGAGCTGTTTTTT.

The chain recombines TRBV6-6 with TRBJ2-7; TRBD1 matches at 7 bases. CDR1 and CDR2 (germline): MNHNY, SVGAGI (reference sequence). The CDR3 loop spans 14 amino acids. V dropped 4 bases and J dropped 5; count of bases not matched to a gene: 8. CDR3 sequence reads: CASSSKQGRDEQYF. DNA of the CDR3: TGTGCCAGCAGTTCAAAACAGGGGAGAGACGAGCAGTACTTC.

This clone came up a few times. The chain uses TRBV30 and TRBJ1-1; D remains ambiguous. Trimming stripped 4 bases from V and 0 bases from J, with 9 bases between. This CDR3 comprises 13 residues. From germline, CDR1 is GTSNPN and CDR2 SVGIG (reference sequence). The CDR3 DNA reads TGTGCCTGGAAGGCAGGCATGAACACTGAAGCTTTCTTT. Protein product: CAWKAGMNTEAFF. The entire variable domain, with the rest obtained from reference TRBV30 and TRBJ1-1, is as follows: SQTIHQWPATLVQPVGSPLSLECTVEGTSNPNLYWYRQAAGRGLQLLFYSVGIGQISSEVPQNLSASRPQDRQFILSSKKLLLSDSGFYLCAWKAGMNTEAFFGQGTRLTVV.

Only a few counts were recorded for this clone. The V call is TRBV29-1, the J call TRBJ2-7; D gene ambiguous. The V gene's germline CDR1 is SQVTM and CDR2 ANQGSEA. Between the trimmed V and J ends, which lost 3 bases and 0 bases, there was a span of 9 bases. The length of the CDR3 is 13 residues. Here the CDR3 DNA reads TGCAGCGTTGAGTCTGGCCCCTCCTACGAGCAGTACTTC. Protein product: CSVESGPSYEQYF.

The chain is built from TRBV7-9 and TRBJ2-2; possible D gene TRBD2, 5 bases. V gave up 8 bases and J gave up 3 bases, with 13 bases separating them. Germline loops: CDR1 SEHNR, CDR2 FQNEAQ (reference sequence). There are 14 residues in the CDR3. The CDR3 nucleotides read TGTGCCAGCGTCAGAGGGTGGGACACCGGGGAGCTGTTTTTT. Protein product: CASVRGWDTGELFF.

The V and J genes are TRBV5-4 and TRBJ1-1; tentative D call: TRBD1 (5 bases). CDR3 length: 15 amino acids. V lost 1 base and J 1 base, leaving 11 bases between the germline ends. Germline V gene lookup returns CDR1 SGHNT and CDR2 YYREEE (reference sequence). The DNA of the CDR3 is TGTGCCAGCAGCTTGTGGGGGGTTACGAACACTGAAGCTTTCTTT. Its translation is CASSLWGVTNTEAFF.

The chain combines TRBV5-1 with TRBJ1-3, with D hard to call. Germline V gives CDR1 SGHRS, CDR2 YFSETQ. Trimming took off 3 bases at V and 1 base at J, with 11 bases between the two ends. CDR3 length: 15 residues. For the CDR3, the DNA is TGCGCCAGCAGCTATACTGAGCCTTCTGGAAACACCATATATTTT. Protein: CASSYTEPSGNTIYF.

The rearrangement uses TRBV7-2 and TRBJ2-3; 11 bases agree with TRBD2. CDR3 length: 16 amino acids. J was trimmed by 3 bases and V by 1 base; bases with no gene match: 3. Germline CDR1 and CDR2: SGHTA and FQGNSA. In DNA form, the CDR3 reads TGTGCCAGCAGCTTAGAAGTAGCGGGGGGGACAGATACGCAGTATTTT. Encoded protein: CASSLEVAGGTDTQYF.

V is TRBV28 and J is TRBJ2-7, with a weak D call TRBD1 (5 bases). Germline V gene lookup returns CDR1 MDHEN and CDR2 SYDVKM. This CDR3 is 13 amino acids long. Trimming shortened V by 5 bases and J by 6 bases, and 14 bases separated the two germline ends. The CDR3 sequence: CASSDSGSSEQYF. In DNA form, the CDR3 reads TGTGCCAGCAGTGACTCAGGGTCGAGCGAGCAGTACTTC.

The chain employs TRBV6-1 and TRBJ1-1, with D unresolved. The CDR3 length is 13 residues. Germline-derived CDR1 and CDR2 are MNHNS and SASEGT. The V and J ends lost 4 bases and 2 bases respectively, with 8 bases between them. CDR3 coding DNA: TGTGCCAGCAGTGGGCAGGCAAACACTGAAGCTTTCTTT. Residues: CASSGQANTEAFF.

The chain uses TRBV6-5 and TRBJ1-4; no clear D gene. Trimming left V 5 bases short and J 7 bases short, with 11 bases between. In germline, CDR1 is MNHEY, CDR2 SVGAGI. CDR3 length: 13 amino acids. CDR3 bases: TGTGCCAGCAGTCCTCTTGGAGGTGAAAAACTGTTTTTT. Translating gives CASSPLGGEKLFF.

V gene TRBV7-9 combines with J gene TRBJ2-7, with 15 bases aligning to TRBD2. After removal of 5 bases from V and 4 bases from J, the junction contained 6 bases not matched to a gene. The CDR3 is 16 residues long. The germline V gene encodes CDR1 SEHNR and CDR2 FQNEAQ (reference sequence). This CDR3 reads CASSTGLAGGPYEQYF. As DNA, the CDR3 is TGTGCCAGCAGCACCGGACTAGCGGGGGGGCCATACGAGCAGTACTTC.

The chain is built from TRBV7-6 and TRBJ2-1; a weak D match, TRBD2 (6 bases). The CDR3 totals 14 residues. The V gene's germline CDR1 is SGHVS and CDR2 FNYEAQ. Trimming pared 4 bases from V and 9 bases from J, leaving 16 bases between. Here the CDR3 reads CASSSYRSGPEQFF. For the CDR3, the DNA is TGTGCCAGCAGCTCCTACCGTAGCGGCCCTGAGCAGTTCTTC.

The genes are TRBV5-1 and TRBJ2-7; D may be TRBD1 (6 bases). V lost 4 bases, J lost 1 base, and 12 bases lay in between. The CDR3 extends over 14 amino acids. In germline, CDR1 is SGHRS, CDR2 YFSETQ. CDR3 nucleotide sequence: TGCGCCAGCAGCCAATCCGGGACATCCTACGAGCAGTACTTC. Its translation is CASSQSGTSYEQYF.

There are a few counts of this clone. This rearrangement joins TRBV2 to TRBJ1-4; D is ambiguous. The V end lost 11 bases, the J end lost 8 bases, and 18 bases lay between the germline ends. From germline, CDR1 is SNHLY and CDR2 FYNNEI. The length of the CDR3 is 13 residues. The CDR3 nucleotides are TGTGCCTGTAGGTCGGACGGAGGGGAAAAACTGTTTTTT. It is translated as CACRSDGGEKLFF.

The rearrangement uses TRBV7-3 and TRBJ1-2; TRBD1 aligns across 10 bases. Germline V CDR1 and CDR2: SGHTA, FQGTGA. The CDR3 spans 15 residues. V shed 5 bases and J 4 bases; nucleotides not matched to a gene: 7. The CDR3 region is CASSTGQGVTYGYTF. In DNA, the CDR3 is TGTGCCAGCAGCACCGGACAGGGGGTGACCTATGGCTACACCTTC. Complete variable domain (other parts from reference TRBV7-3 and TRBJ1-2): GAGVSQTPSNKVTEKGKYVELRCDPISGHTALYWYRQSLGQGPEFLIYFQGTGAADDSGLPNDRFFAVRPEGSVSTLKIQRTERGDSAVYLCASSTGQGVTYGYTFGSGTRLTVV.

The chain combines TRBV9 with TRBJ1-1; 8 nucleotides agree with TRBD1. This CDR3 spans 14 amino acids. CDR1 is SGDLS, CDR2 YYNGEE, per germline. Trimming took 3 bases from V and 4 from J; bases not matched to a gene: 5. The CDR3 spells CASSELTGGTEAFF. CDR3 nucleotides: TGTGCCAGCAGCGAGCTTACAGGGGGCACTGAAGCTTTCTTT.

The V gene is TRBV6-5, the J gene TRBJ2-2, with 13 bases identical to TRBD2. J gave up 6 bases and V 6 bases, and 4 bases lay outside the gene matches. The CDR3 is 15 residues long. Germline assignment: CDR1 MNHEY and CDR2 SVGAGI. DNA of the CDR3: TGTGCCAGCAGCCCGGGACTAGCGGGACCCGGGGAGCTGTTTTTT. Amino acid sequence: CASSPGLAGPGELFF.

CDR3 nucleotides: TGCGCCAGCAGCCGGCTACTAGCGGGAGAAGATACGCAGTATTTT. Translation gives CASSRLLAGEDTQYF. The rearrangement uses TRBV4-1 and TRBJ2-3; 11 positions agree with TRBD2. The V segment lost 4 bases and the J segment 5 bases; nucleotides outside the gene matches: 5. This CDR3 contains 15 residues. Looked up from germline, CDR1 is MGHRA and CDR2 is YSYEKL.

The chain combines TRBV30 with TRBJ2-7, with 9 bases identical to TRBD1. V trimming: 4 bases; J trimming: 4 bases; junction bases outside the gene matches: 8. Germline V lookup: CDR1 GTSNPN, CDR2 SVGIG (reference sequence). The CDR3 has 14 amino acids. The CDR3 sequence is CAWTQTGGRYEQYF. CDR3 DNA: TGTGCCTGGACTCAGACAGGGGGTCGTTACGAGCAGTACTTC. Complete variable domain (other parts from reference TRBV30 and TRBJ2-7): SQTIHQWPATLVQPVGSPLSLECTVEGTSNPNLYWYRQAAGRGLQLLFYSVGIGQISSEVPQNLSASRPQDRQFILSSKKLLLSDSGFYLCAWTQTGGRYEQYFGPGTRLTVT.

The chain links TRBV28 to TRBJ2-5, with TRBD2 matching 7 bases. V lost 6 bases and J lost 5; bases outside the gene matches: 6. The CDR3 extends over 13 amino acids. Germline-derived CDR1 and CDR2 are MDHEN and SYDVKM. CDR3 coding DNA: TGTGCCAGCAGGTTTAGCGGGCGTGAGACCCAGTACTTC. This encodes CASRFSGRETQYF.

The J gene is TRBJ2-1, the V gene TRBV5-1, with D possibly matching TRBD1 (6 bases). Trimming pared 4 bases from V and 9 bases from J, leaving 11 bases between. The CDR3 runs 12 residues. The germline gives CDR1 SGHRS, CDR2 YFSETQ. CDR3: CASSETGIEQFF. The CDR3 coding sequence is TGCGCCAGCAGCGAAACAGGGATTGAGCAGTTCTTC.

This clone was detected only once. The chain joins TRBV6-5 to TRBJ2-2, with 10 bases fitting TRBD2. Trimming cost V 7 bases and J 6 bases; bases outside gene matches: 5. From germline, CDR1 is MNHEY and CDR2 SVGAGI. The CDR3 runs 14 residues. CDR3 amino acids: CASTSGGAAGELFF. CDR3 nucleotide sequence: TGTGCCAGCACCAGCGGGGGGGCTGCCGGGGAGCTGTTTTTT.

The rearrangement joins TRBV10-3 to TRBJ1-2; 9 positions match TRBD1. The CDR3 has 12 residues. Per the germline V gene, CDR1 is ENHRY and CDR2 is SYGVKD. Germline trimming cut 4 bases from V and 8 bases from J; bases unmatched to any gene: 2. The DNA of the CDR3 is TGTGCCATCAGTGGGACAGGGGTAGGCTACACCTTC. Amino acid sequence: CAISGTGVGYTF.

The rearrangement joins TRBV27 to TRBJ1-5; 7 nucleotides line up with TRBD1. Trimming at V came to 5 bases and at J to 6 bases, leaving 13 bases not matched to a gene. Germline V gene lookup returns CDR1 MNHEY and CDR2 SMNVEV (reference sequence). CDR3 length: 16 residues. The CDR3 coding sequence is TGTGCCAGCAGTCCCCCTGAATACAGGGGAGGTCAGCCCCAGCATTTT. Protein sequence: CASSPPEYRGGQPQHF.

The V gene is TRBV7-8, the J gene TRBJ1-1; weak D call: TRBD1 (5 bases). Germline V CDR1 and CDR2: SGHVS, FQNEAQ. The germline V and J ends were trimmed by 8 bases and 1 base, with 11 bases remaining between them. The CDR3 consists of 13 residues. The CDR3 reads CASLRGGNTEAFF. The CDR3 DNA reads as TGTGCCAGCCTCCGGGGGGGGAACACTGAAGCTTTCTTT.

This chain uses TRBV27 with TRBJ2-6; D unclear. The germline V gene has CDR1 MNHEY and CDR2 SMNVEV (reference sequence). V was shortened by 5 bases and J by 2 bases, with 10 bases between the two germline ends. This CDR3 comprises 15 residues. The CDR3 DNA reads TGTGCCAGCAGTAAGTCAGGCGCTGGGGCCAACGTCCTGACTTTC. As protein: CASSKSGAGANVLTF.

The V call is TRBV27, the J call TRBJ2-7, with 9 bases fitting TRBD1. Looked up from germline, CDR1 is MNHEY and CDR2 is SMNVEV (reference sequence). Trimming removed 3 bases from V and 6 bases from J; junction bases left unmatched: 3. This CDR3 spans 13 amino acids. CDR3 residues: CASSLGQGVEQYF. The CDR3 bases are TGTGCCAGCAGTTTGGGACAGGGTGTCGAGCAGTACTTC.

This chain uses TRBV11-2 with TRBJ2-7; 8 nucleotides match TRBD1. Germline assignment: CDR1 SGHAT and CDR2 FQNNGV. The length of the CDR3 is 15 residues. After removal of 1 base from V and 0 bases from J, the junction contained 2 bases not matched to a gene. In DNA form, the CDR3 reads TGTGCCAGCAGCTTAGTGGACAGGGCCTCCTACGAGCAGTACTTC. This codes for CASSLVDRASYEQYF.